This T cell receptor (beta chain) was recorded in a study of T cells in Graves' hyperthyroidism and ophthalmopathy. The V end lost 0 bases, the J end lost 4 bases, and 8 bases lay between the germline ends. The CDR3 runs to 14 residues. Germline CDR1 reads SGHDT; CDR2 reads YYEEEE. General study findings and limits: Ophthalmopathy cases were set apart from stable hyperthyroidism by a 13 V-J model.

This clonotype was detected ten times or more. Its antigen is still unknown. Exclusion criteria comprised uncontrolled infection, other autoimmune disease, pregnancy or lactation. Amplification yielded TCR beta CDR3 regions, with RNA transcripts as the source. TCR CDR3 regions were first amplified by RT-PCR with HTBI primers. MiXCR was run by TCRdb on the multiplex PCR reads, yielding one entry per CDR3 protein. The table has under 400,000 distinct CDR3 sequences, 13% seen once; the top ten hold 9.2%. Sample: blood. The J gene is TRBJ2-1, the V gene TRBV5-6; D is uncertain. The sequence was collected from a woman under 30 with Graves' hyperthyroidism. In DNA form, the CDR3 reads TGTGCCAGCAGCTTGGGGTCGGGTTACAATGAGCAGTTCTTC. Translation: CASSLGSGYNEQFF.